Listed here is a single T cell receptor (beta chain). The entry originates in a study of blood T cell repertoires in COVID-19. About the research overall: Donors in the United States, Italy and Spain gave samples during acute or convalescent COVID-19. PBMCs, B-cell-depleted T cells, or T cells were the source of the cDNA or gDNA that made up the material.

Per the authors' pipeline: It was from reference gene primer amplification that nucleated cell counts were estimated. Profiled with immunoSEQ multiplex PCR; TCRdb holds only in-frame clones, not every one. Clone size and V and J calls were adopted from that table, with D and trimming inferred from the DNA. The sample consists of under 80,000 clones, approximately 80% of them appearing once. CDR3 length: 18 residues. Germline V CDR1 and CDR2: SGDLS, YYNGEE. The V gene end was trimmed by 3 bases and the J gene end by 3 bases; junction bases not matched to a gene: 12. Input material: peripheral blood. The V and J genes are TRBV9 and TRBJ2-3; 11 bases line up with TRBD2. The origin of this receptor is an elderly man with acute or convalescent COVID-19. The CDR3 DNA is TGTGCCAGCAGCGAACACTCCTTAGCGGGGGGGAGGACAGATACGCAGTATTTT. Translated: CASSEHSLAGGRTDTQYF.